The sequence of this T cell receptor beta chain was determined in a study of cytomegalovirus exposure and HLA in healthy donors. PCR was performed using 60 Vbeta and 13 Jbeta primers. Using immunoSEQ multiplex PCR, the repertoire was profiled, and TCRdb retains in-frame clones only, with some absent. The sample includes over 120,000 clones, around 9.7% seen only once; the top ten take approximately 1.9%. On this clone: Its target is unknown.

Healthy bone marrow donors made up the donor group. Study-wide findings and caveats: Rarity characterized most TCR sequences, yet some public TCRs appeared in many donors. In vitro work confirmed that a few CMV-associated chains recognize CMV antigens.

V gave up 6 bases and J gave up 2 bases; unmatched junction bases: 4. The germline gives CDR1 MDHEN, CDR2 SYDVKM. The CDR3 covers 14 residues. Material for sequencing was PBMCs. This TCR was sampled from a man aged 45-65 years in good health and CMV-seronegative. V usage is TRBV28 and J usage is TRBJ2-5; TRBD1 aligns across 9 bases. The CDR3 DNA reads TGTGCCAGCAGGATGACAGGGGGACAAGAGACCCAGTACTTC. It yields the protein CASRMTGGQETQYF.